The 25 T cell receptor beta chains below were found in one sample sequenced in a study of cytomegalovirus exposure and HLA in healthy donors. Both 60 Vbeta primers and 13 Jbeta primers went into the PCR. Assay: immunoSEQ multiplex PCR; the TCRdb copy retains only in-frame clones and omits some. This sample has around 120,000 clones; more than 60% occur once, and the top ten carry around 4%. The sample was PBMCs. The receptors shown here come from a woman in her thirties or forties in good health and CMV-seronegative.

The CDR3 nucleotides read TGTGCCAGCAGCTTAACCAGCGGGCTGACCTACGAGCAGTACTTC. Encoded protein: CASSLTSGLTYEQYF. This chain uses TRBV7-3 with TRBJ2-7; D is perhaps TRBD2 (6 bases). The germline V and J ends were trimmed by 0 bases and 2 bases, with 11 bases remaining between them. The CDR3 covers 15 residues. Germline loops: CDR1 SGHTA, CDR2 FQGTGA.

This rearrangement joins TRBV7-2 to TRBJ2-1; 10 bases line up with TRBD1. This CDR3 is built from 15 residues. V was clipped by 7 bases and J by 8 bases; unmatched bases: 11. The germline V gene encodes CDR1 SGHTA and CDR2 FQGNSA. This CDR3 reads CASKLTGQGVHEQFF. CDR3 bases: TGTGCCAGCAAGCTTACCGGACAGGGGGTTCATGAGCAGTTCTTC. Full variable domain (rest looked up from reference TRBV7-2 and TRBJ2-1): GAGVSQSPSNKVTEKGKDVELRCDPISGHTALYWYRQSLGQGLEFLIYFQGNSAPDKSGLPSDRFSAERTGGSVSTLTIQRTQQEDSAVYLCASKLTGQGVHEQFFGPGTRLTVL.

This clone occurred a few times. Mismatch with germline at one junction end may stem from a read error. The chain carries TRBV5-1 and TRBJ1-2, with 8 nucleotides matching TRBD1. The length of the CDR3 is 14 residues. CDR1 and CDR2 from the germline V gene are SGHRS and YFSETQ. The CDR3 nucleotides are TGTGCCAGCAGCTTGGGTGGACAGGGTATTGGCTACACCTTC. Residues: CASSLGGQGIGYTF. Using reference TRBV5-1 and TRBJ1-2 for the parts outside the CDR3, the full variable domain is KAGVTQTPRYLIKTRGQQVTLSCSPISGHRSVSWYQQTPGQGLQFLFEYFSETQRNKGNFPGRFSGRQFSNSRSEMNVSTLELGDSALYLCASSLGGQGIGYTFGSGTRLTVV.

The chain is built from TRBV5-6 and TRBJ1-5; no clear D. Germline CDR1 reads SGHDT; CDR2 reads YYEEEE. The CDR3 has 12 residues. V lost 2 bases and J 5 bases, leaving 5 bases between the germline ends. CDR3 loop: CASSFLDQPQHF. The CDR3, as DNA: TGTGCCAGCAGCTTTTTAGATCAGCCCCAGCATTTT.

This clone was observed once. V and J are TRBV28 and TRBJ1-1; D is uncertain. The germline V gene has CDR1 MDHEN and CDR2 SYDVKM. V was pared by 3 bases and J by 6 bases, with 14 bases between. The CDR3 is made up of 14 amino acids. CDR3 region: CASSFDSGRAEAFF. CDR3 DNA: TGTGCCAGCAGTTTCGATTCGGGTAGAGCTGAAGCTTTCTTT.

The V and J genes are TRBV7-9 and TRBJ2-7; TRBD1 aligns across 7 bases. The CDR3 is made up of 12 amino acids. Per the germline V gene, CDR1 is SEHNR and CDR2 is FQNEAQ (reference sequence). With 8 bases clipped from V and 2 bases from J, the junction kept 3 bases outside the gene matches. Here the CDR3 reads CASGDSPYEQYF. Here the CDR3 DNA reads TGTGCCAGCGGGGACAGCCCCTACGAGCAGTACTTC.

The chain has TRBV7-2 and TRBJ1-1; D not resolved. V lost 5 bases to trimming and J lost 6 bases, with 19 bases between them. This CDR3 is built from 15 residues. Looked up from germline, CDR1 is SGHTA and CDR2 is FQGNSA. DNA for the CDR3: TGTGCCAGCAGCCCGTTTGGTTCCGCGGCCGCTGAAGCTTTCTTT. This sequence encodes CASSPFGSAAAEAFF.

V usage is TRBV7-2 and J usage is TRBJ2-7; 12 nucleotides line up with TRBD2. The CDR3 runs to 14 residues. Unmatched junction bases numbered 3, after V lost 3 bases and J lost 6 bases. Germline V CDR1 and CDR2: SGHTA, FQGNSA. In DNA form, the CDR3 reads TGTGCCAGCAGCTTGATGACTAGCGGGAGCGAGCAGTACTTC. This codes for CASSLMTSGSEQYF.

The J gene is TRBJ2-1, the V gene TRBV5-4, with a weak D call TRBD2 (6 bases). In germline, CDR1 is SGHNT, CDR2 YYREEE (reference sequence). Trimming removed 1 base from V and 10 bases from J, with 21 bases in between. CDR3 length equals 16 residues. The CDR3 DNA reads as TGTGCCAGCAGCTTGAGTCTAGTGGGGGGTCCGGGGGAGCAGTTCTTC. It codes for CASSLSLVGGPGEQFF.

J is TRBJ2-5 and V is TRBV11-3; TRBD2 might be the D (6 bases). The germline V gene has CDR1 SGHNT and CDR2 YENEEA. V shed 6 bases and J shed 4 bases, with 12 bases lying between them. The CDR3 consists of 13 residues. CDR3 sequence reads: CASSRGNGETQYF. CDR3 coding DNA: TGTGCCAGCAGTCGGGGGAACGGAGAGACCCAGTACTTC.

The CDR3 loop reads CAISDGTRNTGELFF. The CDR3, as DNA: TGTGCCATCAGTGATGGGACAAGGAACACCGGGGAGCTGTTTTTT. The chain combines TRBV10-3 with TRBJ2-2; perhaps TRBD1 as D (6 bases). The CDR3 has 15 residues. The V end lost 3 bases, the J end lost 1 base, and 9 bases lay between the germline ends. Germline assignment: CDR1 ENHRY and CDR2 SYGVKD.

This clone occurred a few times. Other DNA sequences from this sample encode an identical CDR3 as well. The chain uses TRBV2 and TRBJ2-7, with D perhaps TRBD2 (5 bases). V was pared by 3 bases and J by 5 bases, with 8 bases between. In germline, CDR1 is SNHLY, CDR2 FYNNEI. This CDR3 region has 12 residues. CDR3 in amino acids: CASSDRGNEQYF. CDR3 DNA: TGTGCCAGCAGTGATCGGGGAAACGAGCAGTACTTC. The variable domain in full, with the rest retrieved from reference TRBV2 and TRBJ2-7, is EPEVTQTPSHQVTQMGQEVILRCVPISNHLYFYWYRQILGQKVEFLVSFYNNEISEKSEIFDDQFSVERPDGSNFTLKIRSTKLEDSAMYFCASSDRGNEQYFGPGTRLTVT.

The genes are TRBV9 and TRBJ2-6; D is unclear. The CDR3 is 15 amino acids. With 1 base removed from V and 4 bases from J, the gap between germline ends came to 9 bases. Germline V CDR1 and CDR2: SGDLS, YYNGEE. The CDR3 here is CASSVQAIGANVLTF. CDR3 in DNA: TGTGCCAGCAGCGTACAGGCTATAGGGGCCAACGTCCTGACTTTC.

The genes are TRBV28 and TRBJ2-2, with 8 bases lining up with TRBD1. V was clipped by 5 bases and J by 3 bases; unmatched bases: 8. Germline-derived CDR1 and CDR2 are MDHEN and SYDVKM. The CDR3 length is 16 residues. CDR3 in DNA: TGTGCCAGCAGTCTATCAGGGGGCTCGGACACCGGGGAGCTGTTTTTT. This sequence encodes CASSLSGGSDTGELFF.

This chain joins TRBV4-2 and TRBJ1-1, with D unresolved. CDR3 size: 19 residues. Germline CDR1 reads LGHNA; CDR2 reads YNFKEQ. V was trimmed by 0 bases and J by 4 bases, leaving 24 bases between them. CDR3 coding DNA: TGTGCCAGCAGCCAAGATCCCAACCGGTACTTTTCAGGAATCACTGAAGCTTTCTTT. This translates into CASSQDPNRYFSGITEAFF.

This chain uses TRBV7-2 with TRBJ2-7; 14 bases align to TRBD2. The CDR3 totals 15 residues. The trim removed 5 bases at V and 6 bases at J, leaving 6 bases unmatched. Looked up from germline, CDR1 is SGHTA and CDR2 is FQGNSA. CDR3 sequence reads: CASSPPGLAGAEQYF. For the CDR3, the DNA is TGTGCCAGCAGCCCTCCGGGACTAGCGGGGGCCGAGCAGTACTTC.

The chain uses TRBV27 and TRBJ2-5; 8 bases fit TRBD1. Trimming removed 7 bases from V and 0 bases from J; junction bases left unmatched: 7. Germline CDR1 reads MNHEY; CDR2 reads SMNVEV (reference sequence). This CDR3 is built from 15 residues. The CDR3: CASKRTGPYQETQYF. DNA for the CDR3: TGTGCCAGCAAGAGGACAGGGCCCTACCAAGAGACCCAGTACTTC.

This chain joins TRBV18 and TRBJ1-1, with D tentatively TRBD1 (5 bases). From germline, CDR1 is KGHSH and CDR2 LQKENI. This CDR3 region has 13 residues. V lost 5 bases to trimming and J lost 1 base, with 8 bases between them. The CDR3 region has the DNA TGTGCCAGCTCAGAACAGGAGAACACTGAAGCTTTCTTT. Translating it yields CASSEQENTEAFF.

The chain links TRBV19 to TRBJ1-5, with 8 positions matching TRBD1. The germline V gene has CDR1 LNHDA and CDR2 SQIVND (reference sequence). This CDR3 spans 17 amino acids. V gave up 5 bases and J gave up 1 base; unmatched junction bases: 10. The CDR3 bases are TGTGCCAGTAGTCCCCGACAGGGGCTATCGAGCAATCAGCCCCAGCATTTT. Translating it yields CASSPRQGLSSNQPQHF.

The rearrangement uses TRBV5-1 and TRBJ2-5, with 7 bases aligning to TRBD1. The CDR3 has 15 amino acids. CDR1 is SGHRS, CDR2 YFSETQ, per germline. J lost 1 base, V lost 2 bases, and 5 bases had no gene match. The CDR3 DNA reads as TGCGCCAGCAGCTTCACAGGGGCCTTCCAAGAGACCCAGTACTTC. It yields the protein CASSFTGAFQETQYF.

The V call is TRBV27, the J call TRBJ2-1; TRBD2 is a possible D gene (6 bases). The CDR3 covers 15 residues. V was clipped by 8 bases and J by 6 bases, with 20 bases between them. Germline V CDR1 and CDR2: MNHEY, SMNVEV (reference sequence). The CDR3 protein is CASAPIRLVFNEQFF. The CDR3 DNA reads TGTGCCAGCGCCCCGATCCGACTAGTTTTCAATGAGCAGTTCTTC.

The CDR3 DNA reads as TGTGCCAGCAGCACCGAGGAAAACACCATATATTTT. Translating it yields CASSTEENTIYF. The chain recombines TRBV9 with TRBJ1-3; D is undetermined. CDR1 and CDR2 from the germline V gene are SGDLS and YYNGEE. Trimming pared 4 bases from V and 6 bases from J, leaving 8 bases between. This CDR3 is built from 12 residues.

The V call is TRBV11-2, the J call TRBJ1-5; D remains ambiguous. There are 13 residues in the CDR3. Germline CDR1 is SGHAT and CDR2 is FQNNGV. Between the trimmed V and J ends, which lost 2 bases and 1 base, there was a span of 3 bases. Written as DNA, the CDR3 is TGTGCCAGCAGCTTACAGAGCAATCAGCCCCAGCATTTT. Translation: CASSLQSNQPQHF.

The CDR3 DNA is TGTGCCAGTAGTTCGCGGGGAGTCTACTACGAGCAGTACTTC. Translating gives CASSSRGVYYEQYF. V and J are TRBV19 and TRBJ2-7, with D tentatively TRBD2 (6 bases). The CDR3 consists of 14 residues. The germline gives CDR1 LNHDA, CDR2 SQIVND (reference sequence). V was clipped by 5 bases and J by 3 bases, with 14 bases between them.

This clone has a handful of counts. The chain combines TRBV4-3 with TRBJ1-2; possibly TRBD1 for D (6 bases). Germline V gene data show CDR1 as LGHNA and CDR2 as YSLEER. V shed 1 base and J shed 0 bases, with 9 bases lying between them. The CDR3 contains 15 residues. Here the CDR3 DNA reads TGCGCCAGCAGCCAAGCCGGGACAACTAACTATGGCTACACCTTC. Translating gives CASSQAGTTNYGYTF.